This T cell receptor beta chain originates from a study of Tregs in tolerant kidney transplant recipients. Whole-study results and caveats: This study did not directly address biological reproducibility. Findings come from small patient numbers and require larger validation.

Sequencing was performed with immunoSEQ multiplex PCR; in TCRdb, only in-frame clones are kept and a portion is missing. The sample has around 52,000 clones, around 82% seen once. Note on this clone: No antigen is known for it.

Trimming shortened V by 0 bases and J by 3 bases, and 5 bases separated the two germline ends. The germline CDR1 and CDR2 sequences are MGHRA and YSYEKL. The CDR3 spans 14 residues. The chain recombines TRBV4-1 with TRBJ2-2; no firm D call. This TCR derives from a human donor in good health. Sequenced sample: CD4+ T cells from blood. This CDR3 reads CASSQDPHTGELFF. CDR3 bases: TGCGCCAGCAGCCAAGATCCCCACACCGGGGAGCTGTTTTTT.